A selection of T cell receptor beta chains follows, all from one sample in a study of chemoradiotherapy in HPV16-positive cancers. The repertoire was sequenced with immunoSEQ multiplex PCR; TCRdb's copy has only in-frame clones and lacks some. The sample records fewer than 6,000 clones, roughly 90% being singletons. Sequenced material: tumor tissue, taken from a patient who underwent chemoradiotherapy. The receptors stem from a human donor with HPV-associated anogenital cancer. The CDR3 runs from the conserved cysteine through the conserved F or W. Each record gives: clone size, V gene, D gene, J gene, CDR3 DNA, CDR3 protein. The D gene is left open where the match is weak. A row's size may be missing; if present it is once, few, many or a size class.

once,TRBV5-1,.,TRBJ1-1,TGCGCCAGCAGCTTGGGAGGGGACCTAAACACTGAAGCTTTCTTT,CASSLGGDLNTEAFF
once,TRBV6-5,TRBD1,TRBJ2-1,TGTGCCAGCAGCAGGACAGGGGGTTGGAATGAGCAGTTCTTC,CASSRTGGWNEQFF
.,TRBV5-6,TRBD1,TRBJ2-6,TGTGCCAGCAGCACCGACCGGGACAGGGGACACTCTGGGGCCAACGTCCTGACTTTC,CASSTDRDRGHSGANVLTF
.,TRBV6-6,.,TRBJ1-4,TGTGCCAGCAACGGCGGGGGAATTGGCGAAAAACTGTTTTTT,CASNGGGIGEKLFF
once,TRBV11-2,TRBD1,TRBJ1-1,TGTGCCAGCAGCTTAAATGCAGGGGGGAACACTGAAGCTTTCTTT,CASSLNAGGNTEAFF
.,TRBV7-9,.,TRBJ1-1,TGTGCCAGCAGCTTAAATACAGGGAACACTGAAGCTTTCTTT,CASSLNTGNTEAFF
.,TRBV5-1,TRBD1,TRBJ1-2,TGCGCCAGCAGCTACAGACCGGGGACAGGGGAAAACTATGGCTACACCTTC,CASSYRPGTGENYGYTF
.,TRBV5-8,.,TRBJ2-1,TGTGCCAGCAGCTACATACGGAATGAGCAGTTCTTC,CASSYIRNEQFF
.,TRBV7-2,.,TRBJ1-2,TGTGCCAGCAGCTTGGGACCGACGAACTATGGCTACACCTTC,CASSLGPTNYGYTF
.,TRBV7-9,TRBD1,TRBJ1-1,TGTGCCAGCAGCTCGAGACAGGGCGTAAGCACTGAAGCTTTCTTT,CASSSRQGVSTEAFF
.,TRBV6-1,TRBD1,TRBJ2-7,TGTGCCAGCAGTAAAGGGGGCGGGTACTCCTACGAGCAGTACTTC,CASSKGGGYSYEQYF
.,TRBV4-1,.,TRBJ2-2,TGCGCCAGCAGCCAACGAGGCGGGGAGCTGTTTTTT,CASSQRGGELFF